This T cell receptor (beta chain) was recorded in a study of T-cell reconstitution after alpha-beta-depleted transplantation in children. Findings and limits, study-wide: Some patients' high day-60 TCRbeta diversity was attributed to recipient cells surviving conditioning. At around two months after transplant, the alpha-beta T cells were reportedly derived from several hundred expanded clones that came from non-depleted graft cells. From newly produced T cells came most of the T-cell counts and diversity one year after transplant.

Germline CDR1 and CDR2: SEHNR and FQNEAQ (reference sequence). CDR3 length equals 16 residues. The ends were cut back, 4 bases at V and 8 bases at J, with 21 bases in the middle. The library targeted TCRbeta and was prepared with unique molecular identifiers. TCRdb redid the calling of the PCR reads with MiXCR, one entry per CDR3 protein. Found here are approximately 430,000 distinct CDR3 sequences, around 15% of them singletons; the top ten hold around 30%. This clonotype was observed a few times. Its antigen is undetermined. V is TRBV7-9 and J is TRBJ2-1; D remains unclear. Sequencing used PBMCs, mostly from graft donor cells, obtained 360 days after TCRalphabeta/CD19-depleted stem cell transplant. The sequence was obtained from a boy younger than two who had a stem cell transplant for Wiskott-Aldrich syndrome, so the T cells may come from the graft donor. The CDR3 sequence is CASSSFLPGQVDEQFF. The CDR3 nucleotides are TGTGCCAGCAGCTCCTTTCTACCGGGCCAGGTAGATGAGCAGTTCTTC.